The 14 T cell receptor beta chains below all came from one sample that was sequenced in a study of identical twins. One entry per CDR3 protein results from TCRdb running MiXCR on the 5' RACE reads. The data show roughly 490,000 distinct CDR3 sequences, roughly an eighth seen once. The data also belong to a second study, concerning yellow fever vaccine responses in identical twins.

Source material: CD4+ T cells sorted from blood. The source is a woman under 30 in good health.

The V call is TRBV3-1, the J call TRBJ2-7; 8 bases are shared with TRBD1. The J segment lost 5 bases and the V segment lost 3 bases, leaving 6 bases of the junction unmatched. Germline assignment: CDR1 LGHDT and CDR2 YNNKEL (reference sequence). The CDR3 covers 14 residues. As DNA, the CDR3 is TGTGCCAGCAGCCAGGACAGGGTAATCCACGAGCAGTACTTC. Protein: CASSQDRVIHEQYF.

The sample holds a few counts of this clonotype. The V and J genes are TRBV5-6 and TRBJ2-2; the match to TRBD2 covers 12 bases. This CDR3 region has 16 residues. The trim removed 7 bases at V and 4 bases at J, leaving 8 bases unmatched. Per germline, CDR1 SGHDT and CDR2 YYEEEE. DNA of the CDR3: TGTGCCAGCGGCATGACTAGCGGGAGATTCACCGGGGAGCTGTTTTTT. It codes for CASGMTSGRFTGELFF.

The chain is built from TRBV7-9 and TRBJ2-2; tentative D call: TRBD1 (6 bases). The CDR3 loop spans 17 amino acids. Trimming pared 4 bases from V and 4 bases from J, leaving 19 bases between. Germline V gene sequence: CDR1 SEHNR, CDR2 FQNEAQ (reference sequence). CDR3 nucleotide sequence: TGTGCCAGCAGCTCAAAAGCCGGGACAAGTCTCACCGGGGAGCTGTTTTTT. It specifies CASSSKAGTSLTGELFF.

Many counts were recorded for this clonotype. The CDR3 sequence: CASSQGFANQPQHF. CDR3 DNA: TGTGCCAGCAGCCAAGGGTTCGCCAATCAGCCCCAGCATTTT. The chain recombines TRBV3-1 with TRBJ1-5; D unresolved. This CDR3 is built from 14 residues. Between the trimmed V and J ends, which lost 1 base and 3 bases, there was a span of 7 bases. Germline V lookup: CDR1 LGHDT, CDR2 YNNKEL (reference sequence).

This clonotype has a handful of counts. This rearrangement joins TRBV12-3 or TRBV12-4 to TRBJ2-5; 14 bases are a match to TRBD2. V shed 4 bases and J 5 bases; nucleotides not matched to a gene: 12. The CDR3 covers 18 residues. CDR3 region: CASSSRVPGLAGGETQYF. CDR3 nucleotides: TGTGCCAGCAGTTCTCGGGTACCTGGACTAGCGGGAGGTGAGACCCAGTACTTC.

V gene TRBV6-2 or TRBV6-3 combines with J gene TRBJ2-7, with D possibly TRBD1 on 6 matching bases. The germline V gene encodes CDR1 MNHEY and CDR2 SVGEGT. V dropped 8 bases and J dropped 3 bases, with 14 bases sitting between them. The CDR3 has 13 residues. The CDR3 spells CASRTGKVYEQYF. Here the CDR3 DNA reads TGTGCCAGCCGCACAGGGAAGGTCTACGAGCAGTACTTC.

The rearrangement uses TRBV7-3 and TRBJ2-2; D is unresolved. Germline CDR1 is SGHTA and CDR2 is FQGTGA. V was pared by 8 bases and J by 0 bases, with 10 bases between. The CDR3 is 14 amino acids. The chain's CDR3 is CASHGPSNTGELFF. CDR3 DNA sequence: TGTGCCAGCCACGGACCCTCGAACACCGGGGAGCTGTTTTTT.

The rearrangement links TRBV9 to TRBJ2-7, with TRBD2 matching 8 bases. The CDR3 has 17 residues. Germline V lookup: CDR1 SGDLS, CDR2 YYNGEE. The V gene end was trimmed by 0 bases and the J gene end by 1 base; junction bases not matched to a gene: 9. CDR3 residues: CASSVGLGAGVSYEQYF. The CDR3 bases are TGTGCCAGCAGCGTAGGACTGGGAGCGGGGGTATCCTACGAGCAGTACTTC.

The chain combines TRBV21-1 with TRBJ2-7; TRBD1, the table's D call, lacks a check against the DNA. TRBV21-1 is classified as a pseudogene. The CDR3 loop spans 13 amino acids. CDR3 nucleotide sequence: TGTGCCAGGCCAAGACGGGATCACTACGAGCAGTACTTC. Protein product: CARPRRDHYEQYF.

This clonotype has at least ten counts. V gene TRBV3-1 combines with J gene TRBJ2-7; D unclear. Germline V gene data show CDR1 as LGHDT and CDR2 as YNNKEL (reference sequence). CDR3 length: 14 amino acids. The V end was cut by 1 base, the J end by 7 bases, with 14 bases between. The CDR3 region is CASSQGLLVSEQYF. The CDR3 coding sequence is TGTGCCAGCAGCCAAGGGCTCCTGGTGAGTGAGCAGTACTTC.

This clonotype was picked up a small number of times. The chain employs TRBV5-1 and TRBJ1-6, with 7 positions matching TRBD1. V gave up 4 bases and J gave up 7 bases; unmatched junction bases: 5. The germline CDR1 and CDR2 sequences are SGHRS and YFSETQ. The CDR3 has 14 residues. In nucleotides, the CDR3 is TGCGCCAGCAGCCTACAGGGGAGCAATTCACCCCTCCACTTT. Protein sequence: CASSLQGSNSPLHF. Variable domain in full (rest from reference TRBV5-1 and TRBJ1-6): KAGVTQTPRYLIKTRGQQVTLSCSPISGHRSVSWYQQTPGQGLQFLFEYFSETQRNKGNFPGRFSGRQFSNSRSEMNVSTLELGDSALYLCASSLQGSNSPLHFGNGTRLTVT.

This clonotype has a count of ten or more. V usage is TRBV6-2 or TRBV6-3 and J usage is TRBJ2-1, with D possibly matching TRBD2 (6 bases). The CDR3 has 13 amino acids. Between the trimmed V and J ends, which lost 3 bases and 10 bases, there was a span of 13 bases. Germline CDR1 and CDR2: MNHEY and SVGEGT. The CDR3 loop reads CASSYSLGGEQFF. In nucleotides, the CDR3 is TGTGCCAGCAGTTATTCCCTTGGGGGGGAGCAGTTCTTC.

This chain links TRBV20-1 with TRBJ2-1, with 11 bases matching TRBD2. V lost 3 bases and J lost 7; bases outside the gene matches: 8. The CDR3 spans 15 residues. The germline V gene encodes CDR1 DFQATT and CDR2 SNEGSKA (reference sequence). The CDR3 sequence is CSASLAGGLMNEQFF. In DNA, the CDR3 is TGCAGTGCTAGTTTAGCGGGGGGGCTAATGAATGAGCAGTTCTTC.

This clonotype was found many times. The chain recombines TRBV7-9 with TRBJ2-3; 13 bases are a match to TRBD2. This CDR3 spans 16 amino acids. Germline V gene data show CDR1 as SEHNR and CDR2 as FQNEAQ (reference sequence). The J segment lost 0 bases and the V segment lost 6 bases, leaving 3 bases of the junction unmatched. In nucleotides, the CDR3 is TGTGCCAGCAGACCGACTAGCGGGAGGAGCACAGATACGCAGTATTTT. Its translation is CASRPTSGRSTDTQYF.